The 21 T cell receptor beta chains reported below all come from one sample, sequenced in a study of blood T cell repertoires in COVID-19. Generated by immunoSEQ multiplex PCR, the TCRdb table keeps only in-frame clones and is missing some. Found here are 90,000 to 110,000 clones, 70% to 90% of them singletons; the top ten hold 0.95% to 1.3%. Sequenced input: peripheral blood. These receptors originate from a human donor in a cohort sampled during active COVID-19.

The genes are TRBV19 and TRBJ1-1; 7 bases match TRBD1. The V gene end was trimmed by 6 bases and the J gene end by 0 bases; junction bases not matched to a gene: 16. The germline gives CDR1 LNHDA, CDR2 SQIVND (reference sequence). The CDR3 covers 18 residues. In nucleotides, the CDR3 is TGTGCCAGTAGGGCCCGAAAGGGACAGAATAAGATGAACACTGAAGCTTTCTTT. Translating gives CASRARKGQNKMNTEAFF.

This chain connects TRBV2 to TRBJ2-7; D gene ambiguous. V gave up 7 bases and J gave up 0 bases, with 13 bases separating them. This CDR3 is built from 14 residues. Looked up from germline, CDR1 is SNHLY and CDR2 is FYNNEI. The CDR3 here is CASIDPASSYEQYF. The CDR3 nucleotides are TGTGCCAGCATCGACCCAGCTAGCTCCTACGAGCAGTACTTC.

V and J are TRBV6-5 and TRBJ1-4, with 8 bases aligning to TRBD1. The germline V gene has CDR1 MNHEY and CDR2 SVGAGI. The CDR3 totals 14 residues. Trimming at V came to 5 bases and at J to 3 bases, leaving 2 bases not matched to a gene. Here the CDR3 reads CASSRGQANEKLFF. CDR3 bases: TGTGCCAGCAGTCGGGGACAGGCTAATGAAAAACTGTTTTTT.

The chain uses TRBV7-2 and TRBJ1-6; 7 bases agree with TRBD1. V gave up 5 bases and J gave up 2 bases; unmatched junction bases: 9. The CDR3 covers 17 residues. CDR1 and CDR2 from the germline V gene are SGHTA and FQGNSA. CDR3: CASSLGTASAYNSPLHF. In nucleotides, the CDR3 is TGTGCCAGCAGCCTAGGGACAGCAAGTGCCTATAATTCACCCCTCCACTTT. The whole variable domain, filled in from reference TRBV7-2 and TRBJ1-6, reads GAGVSQSPSNKVTEKGKDVELRCDPISGHTALYWYRQSLGQGLEFLIYFQGNSAPDKSGLPSDRFSAERTGGSVSTLTIQRTQQEDSAVYLCASSLGTASAYNSPLHFGNGTRLTVT.

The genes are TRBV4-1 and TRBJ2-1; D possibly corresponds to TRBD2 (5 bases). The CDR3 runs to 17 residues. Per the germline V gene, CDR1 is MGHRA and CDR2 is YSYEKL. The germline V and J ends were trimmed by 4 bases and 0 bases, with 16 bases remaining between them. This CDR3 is CASSPNEGGPSYNEQFF. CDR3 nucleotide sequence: TGCGCCAGCAGCCCGAATGAGGGCGGCCCCTCCTACAATGAGCAGTTCTTC.

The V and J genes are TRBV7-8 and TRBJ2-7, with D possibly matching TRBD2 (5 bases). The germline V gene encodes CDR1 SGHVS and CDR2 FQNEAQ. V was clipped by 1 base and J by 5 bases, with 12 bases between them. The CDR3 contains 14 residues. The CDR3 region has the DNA TGTGCCAGCAGCTTAGAAGGCCCGCGGGACGAGCAGTACTTC. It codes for CASSLEGPRDEQYF.

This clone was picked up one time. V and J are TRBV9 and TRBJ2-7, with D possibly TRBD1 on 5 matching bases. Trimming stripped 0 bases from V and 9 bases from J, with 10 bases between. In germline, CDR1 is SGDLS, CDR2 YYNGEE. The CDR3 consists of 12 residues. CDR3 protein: CASSVAAGRQYF. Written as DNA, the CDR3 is TGTGCCAGCAGCGTAGCGGCAGGGCGGCAGTACTTC.

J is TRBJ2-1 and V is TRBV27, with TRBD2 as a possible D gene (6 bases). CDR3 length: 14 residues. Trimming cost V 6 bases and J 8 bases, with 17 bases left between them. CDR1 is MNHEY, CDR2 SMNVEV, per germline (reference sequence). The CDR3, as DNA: TGTGCCAGCAGCCGAAAAGGAGGGTTCGATGAGCAGTTCTTC. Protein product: CASSRKGGFDEQFF.

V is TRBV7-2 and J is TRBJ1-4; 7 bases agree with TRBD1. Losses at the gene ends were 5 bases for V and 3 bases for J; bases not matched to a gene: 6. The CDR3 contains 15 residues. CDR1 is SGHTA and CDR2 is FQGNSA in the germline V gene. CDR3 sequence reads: CASSMTGRPNEKLFF. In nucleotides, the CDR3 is TGTGCCAGCAGCATGACAGGGCGTCCTAATGAAAAACTGTTTTTT.

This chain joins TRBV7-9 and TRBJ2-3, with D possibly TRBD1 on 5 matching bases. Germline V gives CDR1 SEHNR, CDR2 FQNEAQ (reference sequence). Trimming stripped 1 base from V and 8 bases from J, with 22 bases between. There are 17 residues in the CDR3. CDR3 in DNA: TGTGCCAGCAGCTTAGGGTCAGGACATCCACTACCCTCTACGCAGTATTTT. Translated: CASSLGSGHPLPSTQYF.

The CDR3 DNA sequence: TGTGCCAGCAGCCAAGATCTGGACAGGGGCTCAAGGACCCAGTACTTC. It specifies CASSQDLDRGSRTQYF. This rearrangement joins TRBV3-1 (or the pseudogene TRBV3-2) to TRBJ2-5; 9 bases are a match to TRBD1. This CDR3 region has 16 residues. V lost 0 bases to trimming and J lost 7 bases; unmatched junction nucleotides: 9. CDR1 LGHDT and CDR2 YNNKEL come from the germline V gene (reference sequence).

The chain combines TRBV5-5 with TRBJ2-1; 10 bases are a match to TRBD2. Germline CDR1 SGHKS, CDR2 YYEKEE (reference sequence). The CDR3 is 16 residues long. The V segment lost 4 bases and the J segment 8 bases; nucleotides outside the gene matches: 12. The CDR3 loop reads CASSESGRALSYEQFF. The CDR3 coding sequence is TGTGCCAGCAGCGAAAGCGGGAGGGCCCTTTCATATGAGCAGTTCTTC.

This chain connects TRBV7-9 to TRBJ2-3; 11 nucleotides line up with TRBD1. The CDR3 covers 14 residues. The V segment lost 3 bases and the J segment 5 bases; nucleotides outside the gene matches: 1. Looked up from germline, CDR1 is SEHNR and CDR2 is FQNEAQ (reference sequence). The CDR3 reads CASSLGQGVDTQYF. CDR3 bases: TGTGCCAGCAGCTTGGGACAGGGGGTAGATACGCAGTATTTT.

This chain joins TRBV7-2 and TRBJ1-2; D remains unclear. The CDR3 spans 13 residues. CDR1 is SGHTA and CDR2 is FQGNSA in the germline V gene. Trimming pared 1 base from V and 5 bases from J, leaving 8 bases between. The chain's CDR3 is CASSLDGVYGYTF. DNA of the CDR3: TGTGCCAGCAGCTTAGACGGGGTGTATGGCTACACCTTC.

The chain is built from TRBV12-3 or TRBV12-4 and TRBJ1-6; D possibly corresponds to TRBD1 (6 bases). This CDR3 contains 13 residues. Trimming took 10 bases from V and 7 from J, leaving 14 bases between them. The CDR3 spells CATQGTGNSPLHF. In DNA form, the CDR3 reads TGTGCCACACAGGGAACGGGCAATTCACCCCTCCACTTT.

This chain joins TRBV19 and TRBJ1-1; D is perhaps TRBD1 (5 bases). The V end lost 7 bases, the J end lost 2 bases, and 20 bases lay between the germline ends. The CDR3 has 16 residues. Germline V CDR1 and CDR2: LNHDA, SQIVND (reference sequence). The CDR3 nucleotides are TGTGCCAGTACCCCACCCGGGGGGGGACTAAACACTGAAGCTTTCTTT. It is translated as CASTPPGGGLNTEAFF.

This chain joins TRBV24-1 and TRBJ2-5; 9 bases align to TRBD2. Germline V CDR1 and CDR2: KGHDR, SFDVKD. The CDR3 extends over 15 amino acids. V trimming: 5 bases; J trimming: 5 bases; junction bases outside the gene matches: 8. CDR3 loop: CATSGAAGGTETQYF. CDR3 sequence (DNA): TGTGCCACCAGTGGGGCTGCGGGGGGGACGGAGACCCAGTACTTC.

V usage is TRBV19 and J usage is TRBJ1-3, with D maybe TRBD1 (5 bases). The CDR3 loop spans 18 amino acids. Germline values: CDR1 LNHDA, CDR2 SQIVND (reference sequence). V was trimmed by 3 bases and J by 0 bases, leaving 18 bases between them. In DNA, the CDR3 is TGTGCCAGTAGTATCTACACCCCCTTAACAGGCTCTGGAAACACCATATATTTT. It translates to CASSIYTPLTGSGNTIYF.

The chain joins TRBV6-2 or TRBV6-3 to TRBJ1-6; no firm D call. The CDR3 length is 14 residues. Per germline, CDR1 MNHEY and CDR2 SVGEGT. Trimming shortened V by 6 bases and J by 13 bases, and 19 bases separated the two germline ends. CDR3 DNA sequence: TGTGCCAGCAGCCGAGTGGGCCGGACTTTGCCCCTCCACTTT. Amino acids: CASSRVGRTLPLHF.

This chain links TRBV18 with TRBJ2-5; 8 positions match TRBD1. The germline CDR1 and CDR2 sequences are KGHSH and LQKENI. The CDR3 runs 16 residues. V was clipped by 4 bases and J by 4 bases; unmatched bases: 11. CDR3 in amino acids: CASSLAGGVTGETQYF. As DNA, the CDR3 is TGTGCCAGCTCACTCGCAGGGGGCGTGACAGGAGAGACCCAGTACTTC.

The chain's CDR3 is CASSPGGRGTDTQYF. In DNA form, the CDR3 reads TGTGCCAGCAGCCCGGGCGGGAGGGGCACAGATACGCAGTATTTT. The V and J genes are TRBV4-2 and TRBJ2-3, with TRBD2 matching over 9 bases. Germline CDR1 reads LGHNA; CDR2 reads YNFKEQ. Trimming at V came to 4 bases and at J to 1 base, leaving 3 bases not matched to a gene. CDR3 length equals 15 residues.